The 17 T cell receptor beta chains listed next were all sequenced from one sample in a study of early T cells in non-severe SARS-CoV-2 infection. TCRdb used MiXCR to reprocess the 5' RACE reads, holding one entry per CDR3 protein. Of 95,000 to 150,000 distinct CDR3 sequences listed, 15% were seen once; the top ten hold roughly 22%. The source material was whole blood. These receptors all stem from an adult who was a healthcare worker with PCR-confirmed SARS-CoV-2 infection or an uninfected control (not recorded which).

This clonotype was counted at least ten times. J is TRBJ1-1 and V is TRBV6-1; 9 bases align to TRBD1. The CDR3 runs to 14 residues. Trimming removed 6 bases from V and 1 base from J; junction bases left unmatched: 3. Looked up from germline, CDR1 is MNHNS and CDR2 is SASEGT. The CDR3 is CASRRDRENTEAFF. The CDR3 DNA follows: TGTGCCAGCAGGAGGGACAGGGAGAACACTGAAGCTTTCTTT.

The chain combines TRBV28 with TRBJ1-2; 9 bases map to TRBD1. Germline CDR1 MDHEN, CDR2 SYDVKM. V dropped 1 base and J dropped 1; count of bases not matched to a gene: 16. The CDR3 contains 20 residues. The CDR3 loop is CASSLYTQIPTGGYNYGYTF. The CDR3 DNA reads as TGTGCCAGCAGTTTATACACTCAGATTCCGACAGGGGGTTATAACTATGGCTACACCTTC.

V is TRBV30 and J is TRBJ1-5, with D unresolved. Trimming removed 2 bases at V and 2 bases at J, with 7 bases between. Per germline, CDR1 GTSNPN and CDR2 SVGIG (reference sequence). The CDR3 loop spans 13 amino acids. This CDR3 is CAWSLRGNQPQHF. The CDR3 coding sequence is TGTGCCTGGAGTCTGCGGGGCAATCAGCCCCAGCATTTT.

The rearrangement uses TRBV9 and TRBJ2-5; 11 bases fit TRBD2. In germline, CDR1 is SGDLS, CDR2 YYNGEE. With V trimmed by 4 bases and J by 4 bases, 9 bases remained unmatched. CDR3 length: 16 residues. This CDR3 reads CASSSLAGGQGETQYF. CDR3 bases: TGTGCCAGCAGCTCCCTAGCGGGGGGACAGGGAGAGACCCAGTACTTC.

This clonotype has just a few counts. The chain employs TRBV30 and TRBJ2-7, with D possibly matching TRBD1 (6 bases). CDR1 and CDR2 from the germline V gene are GTSNPN and SVGIG (reference sequence). V lost 5 bases and J lost 1, with 15 bases in between. CDR3 length: 14 amino acids. CDR3 in DNA: TGTGCCTGGGAACAGGGCGGAGGATCCTACGAGCAGTACTTC. Encoded protein: CAWEQGGGSYEQYF. The full variable domain, completed using reference TRBV30 and TRBJ2-7, is SQTIHQWPATLVQPVGSPLSLECTVEGTSNPNLYWYRQAAGRGLQLLFYSVGIGQISSEVPQNLSASRPQDRQFILSSKKLLLSDSGFYLCAWEQGGGSYEQYFGPGTRLTVT.

This chain uses TRBV7-2 with TRBJ2-5; TRBD2 aligns across 11 bases. The trim removed 7 bases at V and 5 bases at J, leaving 12 bases unmatched. From germline, CDR1 is SGHTA and CDR2 FQGNSA. The CDR3 has 16 residues. CDR3 protein: CASTLIASGGLETQYF. DNA for the CDR3: TGTGCCAGCACCCTCATCGCTAGCGGGGGGTTGGAGACCCAGTACTTC.

V and J are TRBV12-5 and TRBJ2-3; D gene ambiguous. CDR3 size: 15 residues. Germline CDR1 and CDR2: LGHNT and FRNRAP. Trimming stripped 2 bases from V and 1 base from J, with 10 bases between. The CDR3 DNA follows: TGTGCTAGTGGTTTGTCGGCGGACCGCACAGATACGCAGTATTTT. Its protein product is CASGLSADRTDTQYF.

This clonotype was counted only a few times. The CDR3 nucleotides are TGTGCCAGCAGCTCCCCTCCTGGGACAGGGAATCAGCCCCAGCATTTT. Translation: CASSSPPGTGNQPQHF. V and J are TRBV7-2 and TRBJ1-5; 9 nucleotides align to TRBD1. From germline, CDR1 is SGHTA and CDR2 FQGNSA. The CDR3 extends over 16 amino acids. V gave up 4 bases and J gave up 4 bases; unmatched junction bases: 8.

The genes are TRBV7-2 and TRBJ2-1; TRBD2 matches 10 bases. With 3 bases clipped from V and 4 bases from J, the junction kept 12 bases outside the gene matches. Germline V CDR1 and CDR2: SGHTA, FQGNSA. This CDR3 is built from 18 residues. CDR3 bases: TGTGCCAGCAGCTTGTCCCTGCTAGCGGGGGATATATACAATGAGCAGTTCTTC. Translated: CASSLSLLAGDIYNEQFF.

The genes are TRBV12-3 or TRBV12-4 and TRBJ1-1, with 12 nucleotides matching TRBD1. V was pared by 7 bases and J by 5 bases, with 8 bases of the junction left unmatched. This CDR3 is 15 amino acids long. CDR3 DNA: TGTGCCAGCAACCCTGGGACAGGGGGCAAGACTGAAGCTTTCTTT. Translating gives CASNPGTGGKTEAFF.

The chain recombines TRBV20-1 with TRBJ1-1; D remains ambiguous. Germline-derived CDR1 and CDR2 are DFQATT and SNEGSKA (reference sequence). V lost 3 bases to trimming and J lost 10 bases, with 15 bases between them. The CDR3 has 12 residues. CDR3: CSASLPGRGAFF. CDR3 nucleotide sequence: TGCAGTGCTAGTCTACCGGGCCGAGGAGCTTTCTTT.

This chain joins TRBV25-1 and TRBJ2-2; D gene ambiguous. CDR3 length equals 14 residues. Trimming shortened V by 3 bases and J by 4 bases, and 9 bases separated the two germline ends. Germline V gene lookup returns CDR1 MGHDK and CDR2 SYGVNS. CDR3 in amino acids: CASSDLLSTGELFF. In nucleotides, the CDR3 is TGTGCCAGCAGTGATTTGCTCTCCACCGGGGAGCTGTTTTTT.

V usage is TRBV10-3 and J usage is TRBJ1-2; D is possibly TRBD1 (5 bases). V gave up 5 bases and J gave up 6 bases, with 13 bases separating them. The CDR3 is made up of 13 amino acids. The germline V gene encodes CDR1 ENHRY and CDR2 SYGVKD. Here the CDR3 reads CAISPGLGDGYTF. As DNA, the CDR3 is TGTGCCATCAGTCCTGGGTTAGGGGATGGCTACACCTTC.

This clonotype has a handful of counts. This rearrangement joins TRBV6-1 to TRBJ1-1; D gene uncertain. CDR1 MNHNS and CDR2 SASEGT come from the germline V gene. The CDR3 consists of 14 residues. Deletions cut 2 bases from V and 1 base from J, with 8 bases between. For the CDR3, the DNA is TGTGCCAGCAGTGAACTTGGTCAGAACACTGAAGCTTTCTTT. This codes for CASSELGQNTEAFF.

There are a few counts of this clonotype. This rearrangement joins TRBV6-2 or TRBV6-3 to TRBJ1-2; D call uncertain. This CDR3 has 13 amino acids. CDR1 is MNHEY and CDR2 is SVGEGT in the germline V gene. With 7 bases removed from V and 3 bases from J, the gap between germline ends came to 12 bases. The CDR3 coding sequence is TGTGCCAGCACCCGCTCCGGGGACTATGGCTACACCTTC. It translates to CASTRSGDYGYTF.

This clonotype was counted a few times. The CDR3 region is CASSQGVQAGAYLQETQYF. The CDR3 DNA is TGTGCCAGCAGCCAAGGGGTTCAAGCGGGGGCCTACCTCCAAGAGACCCAGTACTTC. The chain links TRBV3-1 to TRBJ2-5, with 8 bases fitting TRBD2. This CDR3 has 19 residues. The J segment lost 1 base and the V segment lost 1 base, leaving 14 bases of the junction unmatched. Germline assignment: CDR1 LGHDT and CDR2 YNNKEL (reference sequence).

The V and J genes are TRBV19 and TRBJ2-7, with D hard to call. Per the germline V gene, CDR1 is LNHDA and CDR2 is SQIVND (reference sequence). Trimming stripped 3 bases from V and 4 bases from J, with 16 bases between. This CDR3 region has 15 residues. The chain's CDR3 is CASSMAAPGPYEQYF. The CDR3 bases are TGTGCCAGTAGTATGGCGGCCCCCGGACCTTACGAGCAGTACTTC.